This T cell receptor beta chain originates from a study of cytomegalovirus exposure and HLA in healthy donors. The study ran its PCR with 60 Vbeta and 13 Jbeta primers. Only in-frame clones appear in the TCRdb table, and some are missing; sequencing was by immunoSEQ multiplex PCR. The sample includes 100,000 to 120,000 clones, approximately 80% of them seen just once. This clone was recorded only once. The antigen is unknown. Notes on the study in general: Sequencing had likely introduced a cluster of highly shared sequence variants as an artifact.

With 5 bases clipped from V and 4 bases from J, the junction kept 12 bases outside the gene matches. The CDR3 contains 17 residues. Germline V gene lookup returns CDR1 SEHNR and CDR2 FQNEAQ (reference sequence). V and J are TRBV7-9 and TRBJ2-3; 10 bases are shared with TRBD1. Input material: PBMCs. The source of this sequence is a woman younger than 30 in good health and CMV-seronegative. The CDR3 DNA reads as TGTGCCAGCAGCCAGGTGGGACAGGGGTTGATGGCAGATACGCAGTATTTT. It specifies CASSQVGQGLMADTQYF.